The 9 T cell receptor beta chains in this list originate from one sample, sequenced in a study of OX40 agonist ivuxolimab in advanced cancers. Here immunoSEQ multiplex PCR was the method, and the copy in TCRdb shows in-frame clones only, minus some. The sample has tens of thousands of clones; roughly 83% are singletons. The starting material was CD4+ or CD8+ T cells sorted from blood, obtained in a trial of the OX40 agonist ivuxolimab. The receptors derive from an adult with an advanced solid tumor such as melanoma, head and neck, liver or kidney cancer.

By its share, this clone is medium-sized (0.01 to 0.1%). The chain combines TRBV11-2 with TRBJ1-1, with D possibly matching TRBD1 (5 bases). Germline values: CDR1 SGHAT, CDR2 FQNNGV. Trimming shortened V by 3 bases and J by 5 bases, and 10 bases separated the two germline ends. CDR3 length equals 13 residues. The CDR3 sequence is CASSFQGETEAFF. In DNA, the CDR3 is TGTGCCAGCAGCTTCCAGGGAGAGACTGAAGCTTTCTTT.

The V call is TRBV6-5, the J call TRBJ2-7; D might be TRBD2 (6 bases). The CDR3 totals 15 residues. The ends were cut back, 0 bases at V and 3 bases at J, with 12 bases in the middle. The germline V gene has CDR1 MNHEY and CDR2 SVGAGI. The CDR3 loop is CASSYSGGANYEQYF. The CDR3 DNA reads as TGTGCCAGCAGTTACTCGGGCGGGGCCAACTACGAGCAGTACTTC.

The V call is TRBV9, the J call TRBJ2-1; TRBD1 matches 7 bases. Trimming at V came to 4 bases and at J to 9 bases, leaving 16 bases not matched to a gene. The germline CDR1 and CDR2 sequences are SGDLS and YYNGEE. The CDR3 spans 16 residues. The CDR3 region has the DNA TGTGCCAGCAGCTTCCGACAGGGTTCCCTCTCTGGTGAGCAGTTCTTC. It translates to CASSFRQGSLSGEQFF. Full variable domain (rest looked up from reference TRBV9 and TRBJ2-1): DSGVTQTPKHLITATGQRVTLRCSPRSGDLSVYWYQQSLDQGLQFLIQYYNGEERAKGNILERFSAQQFPDLHSELNLSSLELGDSALYFCASSFRQGSLSGEQFFGPGTRLTVL.

This rearrangement joins TRBV7-9 to TRBJ2-5; D may match TRBD1 or TRBD2 (5 bases each). Germline V gene data show CDR1 as SEHNR and CDR2 as FQNEAQ (reference sequence). The CDR3 totals 15 residues. Trimming stripped 5 bases from V and 5 bases from J, with 18 bases between. The DNA for the CDR3 is TGTGCCAGCAGCCTCTTGCAGGGACGGGCGGAGACCCAGTACTTC. Protein product: CASSLLQGRAETQYF.

This clone was detected only a few times. J is TRBJ1-1 and V is TRBV11-1; possibly TRBD1 for D (6 bases). CDR1 is SGHAT and CDR2 is FQDESV in the germline V gene (reference sequence). The CDR3 is 17 amino acids. V gave up 4 bases and J gave up 3 bases, with 21 bases separating them. Here the CDR3 reads CASSSLRLGARDTEAFF. CDR3 in DNA: TGTGCCAGCAGCTCGCTTAGATTGGGGGCGCGGGACACTGAAGCTTTCTTT.

The chain recombines TRBV6-5 with TRBJ2-5, with a weak D call TRBD2 (7 bases). The CDR3 is 15 residues long. Germline CDR1 and CDR2: MNHEY and SVGAGI. Trimming stripped 6 bases from V and 1 base from J, with 15 bases between. The CDR3 bases are TGTGCCAGCAGCCCGTGGGGGGGGCGCCAAGAGACCCAGTACTTC. Its translation: CASSPWGGRQETQYF.

The chain carries TRBV5-1 and TRBJ2-5, with D unresolved. The CDR3 runs 16 residues. CDR1 is SGHRS and CDR2 is YFSETQ in the germline V gene. Trimming took 0 bases from V and 1 from J, leaving 13 bases between them. CDR3 nucleotide sequence: TGCGCCAGCAGCTTGGGACGGCGTCCGGTCCAAGAGACCCAGTACTTC. This codes for CASSLGRRPVQETQYF.

The chain carries TRBV7-3 and TRBJ1-2; the D is unclear. CDR1 is SGHTA and CDR2 is FQGTGA in the germline V gene. Deletions cut 1 base from V and 4 bases from J, with 13 bases between. CDR3 length: 15 amino acids. CDR3 bases: TGTGCCAGCAGCTTAAGTTCAGGAGGGCGCTATGGCTACACCTTC. Amino acids: CASSLSSGGRYGYTF.

The rearrangement links TRBV6-1 to TRBJ1-2; 8 bases are a match to TRBD1. The CDR3 has 13 residues. The V gene end was trimmed by 0 bases and the J gene end by 8 bases; junction bases not matched to a gene: 2. Germline V lookup: CDR1 MNHNS, CDR2 SASEGT. The CDR3 nucleotides are TGTGCCAGCAGTGAAGCGGGACAGGACGGCTACACCTTC. Protein product: CASSEAGQDGYTF.